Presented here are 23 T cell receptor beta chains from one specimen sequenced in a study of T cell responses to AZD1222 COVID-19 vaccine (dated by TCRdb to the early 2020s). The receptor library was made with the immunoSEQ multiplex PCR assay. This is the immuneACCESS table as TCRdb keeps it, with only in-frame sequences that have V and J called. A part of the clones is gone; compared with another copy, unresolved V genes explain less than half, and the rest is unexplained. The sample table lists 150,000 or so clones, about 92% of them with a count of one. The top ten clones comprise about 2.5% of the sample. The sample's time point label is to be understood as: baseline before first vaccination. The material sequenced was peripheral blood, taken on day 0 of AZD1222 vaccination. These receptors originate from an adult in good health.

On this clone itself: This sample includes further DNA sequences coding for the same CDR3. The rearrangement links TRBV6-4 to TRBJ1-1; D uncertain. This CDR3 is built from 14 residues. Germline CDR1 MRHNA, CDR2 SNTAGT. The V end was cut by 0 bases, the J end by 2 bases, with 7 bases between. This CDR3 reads CASSDSPGNTEAFF. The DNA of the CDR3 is TGTGCCAGCAGTGACTCTCCAGGTAACACTGAAGCTTTCTTT.

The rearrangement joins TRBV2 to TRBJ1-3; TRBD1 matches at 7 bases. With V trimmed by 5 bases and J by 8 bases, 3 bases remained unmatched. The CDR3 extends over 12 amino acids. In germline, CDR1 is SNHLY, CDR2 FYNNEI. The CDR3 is CASSRDSHTIYF. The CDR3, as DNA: TGTGCCAGCAGTAGGGACAGCCACACCATATATTTT.

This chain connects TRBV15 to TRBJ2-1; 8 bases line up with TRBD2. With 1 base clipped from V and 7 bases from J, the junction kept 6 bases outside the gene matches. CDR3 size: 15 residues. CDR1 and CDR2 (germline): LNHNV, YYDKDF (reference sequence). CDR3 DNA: TGTGCCACCAGCAGAGTTGCGGGAGGACGGAATGAGCAGTTCTTC. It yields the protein CATSRVAGGRNEQFF.

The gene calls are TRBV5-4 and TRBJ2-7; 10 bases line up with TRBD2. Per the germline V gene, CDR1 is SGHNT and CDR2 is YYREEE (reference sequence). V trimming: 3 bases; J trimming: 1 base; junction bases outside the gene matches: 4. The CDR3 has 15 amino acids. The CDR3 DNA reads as TGTGCCAGCAGCTCTGAGCGGGAGGGTTCCTACGAGCAGTACTTC. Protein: CASSSEREGSYEQYF.

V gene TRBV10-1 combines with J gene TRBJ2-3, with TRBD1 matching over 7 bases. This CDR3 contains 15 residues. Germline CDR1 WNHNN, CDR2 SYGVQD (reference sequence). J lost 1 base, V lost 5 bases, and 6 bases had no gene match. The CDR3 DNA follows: TGCGCCAGCAGTTCAACCGGGACAGGCACAGATACGCAGTATTTT. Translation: CASSSTGTGTDTQYF.

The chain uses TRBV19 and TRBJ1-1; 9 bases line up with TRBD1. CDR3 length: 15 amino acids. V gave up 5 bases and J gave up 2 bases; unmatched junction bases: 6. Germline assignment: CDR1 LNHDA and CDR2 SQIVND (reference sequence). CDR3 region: CASSPRTGGNTEAFF. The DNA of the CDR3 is TGTGCCAGTAGTCCCCGAACAGGGGGCAACACTGAAGCTTTCTTT. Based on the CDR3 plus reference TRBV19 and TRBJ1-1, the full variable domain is DGGITQSPKYLFRKEGQNVTLSCEQNLNHDAMYWYRQDPGQGLRLIYYSQIVNDFQKGDIAEGYSVSREKKESFPLTVTSAQKNPTAFYLCASSPRTGGNTEAFFGQGTRLTVV.

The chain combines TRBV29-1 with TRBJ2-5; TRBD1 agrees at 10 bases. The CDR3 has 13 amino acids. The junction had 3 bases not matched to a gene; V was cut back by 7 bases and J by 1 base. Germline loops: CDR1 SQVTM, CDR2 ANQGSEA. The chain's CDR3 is CSARTGGQETQYF. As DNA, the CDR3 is TGCAGCGCCCGGACAGGGGGCCAAGAGACCCAGTACTTC. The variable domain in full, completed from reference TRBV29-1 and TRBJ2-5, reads SAVISQKPSRDICQRGTSLTIQCQVDSQVTMMFWYRQQPGQSLTLIATANQGSEATYESGFVIDKFPISRPNLTFSTLTVSNMSPEDSSIYLCSARTGGQETQYFGPGTRLLVL.

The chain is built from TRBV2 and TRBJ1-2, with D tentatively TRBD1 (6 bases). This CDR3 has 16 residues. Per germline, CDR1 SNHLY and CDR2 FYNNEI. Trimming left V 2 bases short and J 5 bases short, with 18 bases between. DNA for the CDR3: TGTGCCAGCAGTGAACACAGGGTCCCCTCGAGGTATGGCTACACCTTC. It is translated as CASSEHRVPSRYGYTF.

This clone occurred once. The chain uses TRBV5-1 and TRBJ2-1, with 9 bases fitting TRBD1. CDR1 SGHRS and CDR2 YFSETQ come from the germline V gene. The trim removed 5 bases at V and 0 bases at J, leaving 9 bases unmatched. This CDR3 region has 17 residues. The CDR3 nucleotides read TGCGCCAGCAGAAGGACAGGGGACTTCTCCTCCTACAATGAGCAGTTCTTC. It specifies CASRRTGDFSSYNEQFF.

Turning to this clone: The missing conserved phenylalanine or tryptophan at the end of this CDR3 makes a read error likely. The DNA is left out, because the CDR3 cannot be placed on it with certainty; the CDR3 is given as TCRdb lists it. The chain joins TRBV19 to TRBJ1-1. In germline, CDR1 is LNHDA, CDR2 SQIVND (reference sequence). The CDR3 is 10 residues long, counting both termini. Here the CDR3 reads CASSIPRVGR.

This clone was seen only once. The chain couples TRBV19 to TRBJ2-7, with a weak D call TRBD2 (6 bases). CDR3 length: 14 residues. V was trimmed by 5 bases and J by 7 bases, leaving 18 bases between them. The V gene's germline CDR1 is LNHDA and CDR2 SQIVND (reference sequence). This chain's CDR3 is CASSSLAAPREQYF. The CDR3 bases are TGTGCCAGTAGTTCACTAGCAGCCCCCCGGGAGCAGTACTTC. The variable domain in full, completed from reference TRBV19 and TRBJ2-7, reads DGGITQSPKYLFRKEGQNVTLSCEQNLNHDAMYWYRQDPGQGLRLIYYSQIVNDFQKGDIAEGYSVSREKKESFPLTVTSAQKNPTAFYLCASSSLAAPREQYFGPGTRLTVT.

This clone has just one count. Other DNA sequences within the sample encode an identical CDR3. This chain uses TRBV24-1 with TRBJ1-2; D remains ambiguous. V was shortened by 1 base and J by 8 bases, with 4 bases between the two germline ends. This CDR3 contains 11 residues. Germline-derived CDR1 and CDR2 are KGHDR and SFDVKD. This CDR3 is CATSDLGGYTF. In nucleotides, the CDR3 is TGTGCCACCAGTGATTTAGGAGGCTACACCTTC.

CDR3: CASSYRASGNTIYF. The CDR3 DNA reads TGTGCCAGCAGTTACAGGGCCTCTGGAAACACCATATATTTT. V gene TRBV5-5 combines with J gene TRBJ1-3; D possibly corresponds to TRBD1 (6 bases). The germline gives CDR1 SGHKS, CDR2 YYEKEE (reference sequence). The CDR3 totals 14 residues. Trimming removed 5 bases from V and 0 bases from J, with 9 bases in between.

This CDR3 reads CSVEEGTGTTNEKLFF. The CDR3 DNA follows: TGCAGCGTTGAAGAAGGGACAGGGACAACTAATGAAAAACTGTTTTTT. The genes are TRBV29-1 and TRBJ1-4; 9 bases match TRBD1. The CDR3 spans 16 residues. Germline lookup yields CDR1 SQVTM and CDR2 ANQGSEA. V was pared by 0 bases and J by 0 bases, with 2 bases of the junction left unmatched.

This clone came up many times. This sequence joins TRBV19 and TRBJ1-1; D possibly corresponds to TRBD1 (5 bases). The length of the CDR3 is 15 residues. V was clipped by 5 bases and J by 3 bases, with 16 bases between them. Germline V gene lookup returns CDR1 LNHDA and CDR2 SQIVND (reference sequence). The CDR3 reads CASSPLTVLHTEAFF. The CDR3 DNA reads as TGTGCCAGTAGTCCCTTGACAGTTCTTCACACTGAAGCTTTCTTT.

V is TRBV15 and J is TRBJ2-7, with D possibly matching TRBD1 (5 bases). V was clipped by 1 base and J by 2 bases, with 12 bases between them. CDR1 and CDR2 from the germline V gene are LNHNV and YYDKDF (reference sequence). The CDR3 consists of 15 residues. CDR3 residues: CATSRGHDRAYEQYF. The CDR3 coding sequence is TGTGCCACCAGCAGAGGACACGACAGAGCCTACGAGCAGTACTTC.

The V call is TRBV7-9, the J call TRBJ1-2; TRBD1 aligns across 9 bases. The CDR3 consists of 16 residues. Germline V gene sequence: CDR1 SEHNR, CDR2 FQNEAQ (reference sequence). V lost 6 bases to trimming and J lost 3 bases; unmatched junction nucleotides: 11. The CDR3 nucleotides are TGTGCCAGCAGTCCCCTATCGGGGGACAGGGACTATGGCTACACCTTC. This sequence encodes CASSPLSGDRDYGYTF. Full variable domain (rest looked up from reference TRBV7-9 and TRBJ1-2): DTGVSQNPRHKITKRGQNVTFRCDPISEHNRLYWYRQTLGQGPEFLTYFQNEAQLEKSRLLSDRFSAERPKGSFSTLEIQRTEQGDSAMYLCASSPLSGDRDYGYTFGSGTRLTVV.

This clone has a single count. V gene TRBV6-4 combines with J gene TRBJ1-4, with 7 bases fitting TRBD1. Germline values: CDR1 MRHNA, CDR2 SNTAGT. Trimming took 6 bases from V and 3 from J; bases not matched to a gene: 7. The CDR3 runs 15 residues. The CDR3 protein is CASRLTGAPNEKLFF. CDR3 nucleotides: TGTGCCAGCAGACTTACAGGGGCGCCTAATGAAAAACTGTTTTTT.

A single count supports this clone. CDR3 nucleotides: TGCGCCAGCAGCAAGACAACTAATGAAAAACTGTTTTTT. Amino acid sequence: CASSKTTNEKLFF. The chain employs TRBV5-1 and TRBJ1-4; D uncertain. This CDR3 is built from 13 residues. CDR1 and CDR2 from the germline V gene are SGHRS and YFSETQ. V lost 4 bases and J 0 bases, leaving 4 bases between the germline ends.

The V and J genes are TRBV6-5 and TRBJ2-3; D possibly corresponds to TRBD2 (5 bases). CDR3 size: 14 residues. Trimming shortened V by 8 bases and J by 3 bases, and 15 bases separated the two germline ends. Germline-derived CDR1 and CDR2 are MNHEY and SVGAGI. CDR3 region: CASRTAVATDTQYF. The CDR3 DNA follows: TGTGCCAGCCGGACCGCGGTAGCGACAGATACGCAGTATTTT.

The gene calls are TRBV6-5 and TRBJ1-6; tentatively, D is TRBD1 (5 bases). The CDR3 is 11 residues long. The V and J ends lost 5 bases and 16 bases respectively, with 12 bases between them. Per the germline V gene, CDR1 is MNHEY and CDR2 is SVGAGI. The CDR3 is CASSPGGTLHF. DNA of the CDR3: TGTGCCAGCAGTCCGGGGGGAACTCTCCACTTT.

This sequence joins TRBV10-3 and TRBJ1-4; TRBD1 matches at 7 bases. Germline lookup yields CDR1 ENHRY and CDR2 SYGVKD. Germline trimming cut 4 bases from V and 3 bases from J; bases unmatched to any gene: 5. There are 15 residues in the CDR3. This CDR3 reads CAISAFRGANEKLFF. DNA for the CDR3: TGTGCCATCAGTGCTTTCAGGGGGGCTAATGAAAAACTGTTTTTT.

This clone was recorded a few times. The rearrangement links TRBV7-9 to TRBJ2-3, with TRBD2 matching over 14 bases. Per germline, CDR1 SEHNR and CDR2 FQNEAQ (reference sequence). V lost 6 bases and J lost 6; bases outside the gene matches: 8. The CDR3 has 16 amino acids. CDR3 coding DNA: TGTGCCAGCAGTCGGACTAGCGGGAGGCGGTGGGATACGCAGTATTTT. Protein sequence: CASSRTSGRRWDTQYF.